This section outlines one T cell receptor (beta chain) sequence together with its context. Patients from Seattle were sampled longitudinally, starting during active infection. The CDR3 is 17 amino acids. Per germline, CDR1 SGHNT and CDR2 YYREEE (reference sequence). V was pared by 1 base and J by 2 bases, with 5 bases of the junction left unmatched. The sample originates from a study of blood T cell repertoires in COVID-19. Study in general: Sites across the United States, Italy and Spain contributed samples from acute and convalescent COVID-19. The cDNA or gDNA used as material had been derived from T cells, B-cell-depleted T cells, or PBMCs.

Authors' processing steps: Nucleated cell counts were estimated from reference gene primer amplification. TCRdb keeps only in-frame clones here, not all; method: immunoSEQ multiplex PCR. That table supplies the V and J calls and clone size; D and trimming were determined from the DNA. The sample contains around 180,000 clones, about 85% of which appear only once. The V gene is TRBV5-4, the J gene TRBJ1-6, with TRBD1 identical over 8 bases. The receptor was derived from an older man with COVID-19, enrolled during active disease. The sequencing sample was made of peripheral blood. CDR3 in DNA: TGTGCCAGCAGCTTGCTGACAGGGGTTACCTATAATTCACCCCTCCACTTT. Translating gives CASSLLTGVTYNSPLHF.